This note documents a single T cell receptor beta chain sequence. Its antigen is not known. Between the trimmed V and J ends, which lost 4 bases and 5 bases, there was a span of 18 bases. Germline CDR1 and CDR2: SGHAT and FQNNGV. The CDR3 extends over 16 amino acids. Libraries were prepared by immunoSEQ multiplex PCR; TCRdb keeps only in-frame clonotypes and omits some of them. The table shows about 21,000 clones, with 85% to 95% occurring only once. These data come from a study of graft-versus-host responses after intestinal transplantation. The study, taken as a whole, reports: Researchers found peak circulating GvH clone levels linked to early post-transplant HvG declines. Across patients carrying graft-donor T cell macrochimerism, allografts held high graft-versus-host to host-versus-graft clonal ratios.

The clonotype originates from a human patient who received an intestinal transplant, so some T cells may come from the graft donor. V gene TRBV11-2 combines with J gene TRBJ1-3; D gene unclear. Sequenced here: PBMCs, sampled around 270 days after intestinal transplant. The CDR3 loop reads CASSSNTPRDRNTIYF. Here the CDR3 DNA reads TGTGCCAGCAGCTCCAACACCCCGAGGGATAGAAACACCATATATTTT.